A selection of T cell receptor beta chains follows, all from one sample in a study of shared clonotypes between healthy human individuals. Libraries were prepared by immunoSEQ multiplex PCR; TCRdb keeps only in-frame clonotypes and omits some of them. The top ten clones hold 10% to 15% of a sample with 400,000 to 550,000 clones, 79% of them seen once. Sample: PBMCs. The receptors derive from a woman between 40 and 50 years old in good health. Some clones in this sample may be carry-over from other donors' samples. CDR3s include the opening cysteine and the closing phenylalanine or tryptophan. The D gene is left open where the match is weak. A row's size may be missing; if present it is once, few, many or a size class.

j_call	v_call	d_call	clone_size	cdr3_aa	cdr3_nt
TRBJ2-7	TRBV11-1	-	-	CASSLGVAGAEQYF	TGTGCCAGCAGCTTAGGAGTGGCAGGGGCCGAGCAGTACTTC
TRBJ2-2	TRBV5-1	-	once	CASRPQANTGELFF	TGCGCCAGCAGGCCACAGGCGAACACCGGGGAGCTGTTTTTT
TRBJ2-5	TRBV10-3	-	-	CAISRPRGETQYF	TGTGCCATCAGTCGTCCGAGAGGAGAGACCCAGTACTTC
TRBJ2-7	TRBV2	-	-	CASSGLGSTNEQYF	TGTGCCAGCAGTGGGTTGGGAAGTACGAATGAGCAGTACTTC
TRBJ1-4	TRBV7-9	-	-	CASSLNSGLSNEKLFF	TGTGCCAGCAGCTTAAATTCGGGCCTCAGTAATGAAAAACTGTTTTTT
TRBJ2-2	TRBV10-3	TRBD1	-	CAISEGGPGQRKTGELFF	TGTGCCATCAGTGAGGGGGGTCCGGGACAGAGAAAAACCGGGGAGCTGTTTTTT
TRBJ2-1	TRBV6-4	TRBD2	few	CASSPALAGDYNEQFF	TGTGCCAGCAGCCCTGCGCTAGCGGGAGACTACAATGAGCAGTTCTTC
TRBJ2-5	TRBV7-7	-	-	CASSSSFSQETQYF	TGTGCCAGCAGCTCATCTTTCTCCCAAGAGACCCAGTACTTC
TRBJ2-2	TRBV19	TRBD2	-	CASSIGLAGGVTGELFF	TGTGCCAGTAGTATCGGACTAGCGGGAGGTGTCACCGGGGAGCTGTTTTTT
TRBJ1-5	TRBV11-2	TRBD1	-	CASGTGGLNQPQHF	TGTGCCAGCGGGACAGGGGGCCTCAATCAGCCCCAGCATTTT
TRBJ2-2	TRBV30	-	-	CAWSPGQPNTGELFF	TGTGCCTGGAGCCCGGGGCAGCCGAACACCGGGGAGCTGTTTTTT
TRBJ2-2	TRBV9	-	-	CASSVEPYTGELFF	TGTGCCAGCAGCGTAGAGCCATACACCGGGGAGCTGTTTTTT
TRBJ2-7	TRBV7-2	-	-	CATQIFREPYEQYF	TGTGCCACCCAAATATTCAGGGAGCCCTACGAGCAGTACTTC
TRBJ2-7	TRBV2	TRBD2	-	CASSGVAGAYEQYF	TGTGCCAGCAGTGGGGTGGCGGGAGCATACGAGCAGTACTTC
TRBJ2-1	TRBV27	TRBD1	-	CASSWYRGDEQFF	TGTGCCAGCAGTTGGTACAGGGGTGATGAGCAGTTCTTC
TRBJ2-2	TRBV7-2	TRBD2	-	CASSSRRTSGEKGELFF	TGTGCCAGCAGCTCCCGACGGACTAGCGGGGAAAAGGGGGAGCTGTTTTTT
TRBJ2-3	TRBV7-2	-	-	CASTASTDTQYF	TGTGCCAGCACCGCTAGCACAGATACGCAGTATTTT
TRBJ2-5	TRBV11-2	TRBD1	once	CASSSGTGGGETQYF	TGTGCCAGCAGCTCCGGGACAGGGGGCGGGGAGACCCAGTACTTC
TRBJ2-7	TRBV5-4	TRBD1	once	CASSLVGQYSYEQYF	TGTGCCAGCAGCTTGGTGGGACAGTACTCCTACGAGCAGTACTTC
TRBJ2-7	TRBV5-4	-	-	CASGDRISYEQYF	TGTGCCAGCGGCGACAGGATCTCCTACGAGCAGTACTTC
TRBJ2-5	TRBV4-1	-	-	CASSQDPARAKVVTGYQETQYF	TGCGCCAGCAGCCAAGATCCTGCGAGGGCCAAGGTGGTAACCGGATACCAAGAGACCCAGTACTTC
TRBJ2-5	TRBV29-1	-	-	CSADRMGETQYF	TGCAGCGCCGACAGGATGGGAGAGACCCAGTACTTC
TRBJ1-1	TRBV5-1	-	many	CASSLFGEGTEAFF	TGCGCCAGCAGCTTGTTCGGGGAAGGCACTGAAGCTTTCTTT